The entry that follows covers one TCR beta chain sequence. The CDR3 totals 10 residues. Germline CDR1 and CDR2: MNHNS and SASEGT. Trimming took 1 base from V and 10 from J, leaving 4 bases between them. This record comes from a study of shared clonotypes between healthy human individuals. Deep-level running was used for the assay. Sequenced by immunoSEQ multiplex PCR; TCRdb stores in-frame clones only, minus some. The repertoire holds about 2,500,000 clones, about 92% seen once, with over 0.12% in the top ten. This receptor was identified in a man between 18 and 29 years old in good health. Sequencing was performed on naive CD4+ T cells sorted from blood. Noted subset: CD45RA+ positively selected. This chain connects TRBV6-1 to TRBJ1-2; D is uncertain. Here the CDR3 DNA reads TGTGCCAGCAGTGAAGGGACCTACACCTTC. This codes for CASSEGTYTF.